This T cell receptor (beta chain) was identified during a study of cytomegalovirus exposure and HLA in healthy donors (dated by TCRdb to 2016 to 2017). Background on the whole study: In an earlier analysis of about 560 of the donors, 250 to 350 Gb of sequence data and approximately 120 million unique TCR beta sequences from 180 million or so T cells were reported. Roughly 300 gigabases of sequencing data and approximately 93 million unique TCR sequences were included in an early release covering about 700 HLA-typed donors. Among the roughly 430 genotyped donors, around 79% belonged to the genetic ancestry cluster associated with self-reported Caucasian donors. The study was designed to test whether signatures of past pathogen exposure could be identified by cataloging public T cell receptors. Using immunosequencing, the study profiled T cell repertoires from approximately 700 subjects and related those repertoires to cytomegalovirus serostatus. In addition to the first cohort of 666 subjects, a separate validation cohort of 120 different subjects was used. To predict cytomegalovirus infection status, the study combined high-throughput TCR immunosequencing, statistical association of individual TCRs with disease status, and machine learning. To study patterns of TCR occurrence, a later analysis re-analyzed previously published TCR beta repertoires from several hundred donors and added high-resolution HLA genotyping. Rather than using new phenotypic data, the later analysis identified candidate immune exposures from TCR beta sequences and from how often those sequences occurred across donors. An earlier analysis of approximately 580 of the donors used high-throughput TCR beta sequencing to judge whether each TCR beta V gene segment behaved as functional or pseudogenic. Donor age, sex, ethnicity and CMV serostatus were compiled together with the repertoire data. Genome-wide SNP genotypes for about three fifths of the roughly 700 donors were used in a later genetic analysis, which treated that subset as a discovery cohort. Every repertoire in the discovery cohort had been generated on one and the same sequencing platform. Both class I and class II loci were covered by HLA typing, at four-digit resolution. Typing coverage varied by locus: roughly 620-640 donors for A, B, C, DRB1 and DQB1; approximately 500 for DQA1; about 590 for DPA1; around 450 for DPB1. Several DR-DQ haplotypes were handled as single units for association and clustering because linkage in the cohort was strong. Among about 400 genotyped donors of the cohort, an average of around 220,000 unique TCR beta nucleotide sequences was sequenced per donor, of which about 20% were non-productive. Overall study outcomes, separate from this receptor: In an earlier analysis of 587 of the donors, most TCR beta V segments were observed in productive rearrangements about 87% or about 30% of the time, broadly matching IMGT annotations. A few of the identified cytomegalovirus-associated TCR beta chains were confirmed in vitro to be specific for cytomegalovirus antigens. For the cohort, immune exposure information was limited to CMV serostatus. Because HLA typing was unavailable for some donors at each locus, only the typed subset was used in association tests. The study gave a list of around 170 TCR beta chains associated with cytomegalovirus. Compared with equally common non-associated chains, HLA-associated TCR beta chains in a later analysis were more clonally expanded and had lower generation probabilities. While some public TCRs were present in many individuals, most TCR sequences turned up only very rarely across donors. Compared with the 666-donor mean, donors in an Asian-associated ancestry cluster had fewer N-insertions in productive TCRs, according to a later genetic analysis. When HLA alleles, especially DR and DQ, strongly co-occurred, TCR associations were difficult to assign to individual alleles. A cluster of highly shared sequence variants was judged likely to represent a technical artifact of the sequencing pipeline. Because counts were too low, 15 to 20 rarely observed V segments, including chromosome 9 orphons, were excluded from the earlier analysis of some 540 of the donors. A later analysis reported that several top co-occurrence clusters appeared linked to parvovirus B19, influenza, CMV and Epstein-Barr virus. The classifier was reported to diagnose cytomegalovirus status with high specificity and sensitivity in both the original and validation cohorts. Linkage disequilibrium might explain the correlated functional status among segregating V segments, but an unknown experimental factor could not be ruled out. This cohort had only TCR beta chains sequenced, and the lack of alpha or paired-chain data limited which features could be detected. According to a later analysis, TCR association rates differed among HLA loci, with DRB1 alleles showing the most associated TCRs and HLA-C alleles showing the fewest. According to a later analysis, most CMV-associated TCR beta chains appeared to be HLA-restricted, and the HLA associations seemed to be driven largely by CMV exposure. A further reported finding was that TCR beta sequences accurately predicted the HLA-A and HLA-B alleles for most subjects in the first cohort. The authors suggested that the approach could potentially be generalized to other disease states and immunological phenotypes. In a later genetic analysis, a missense DCLRE1C variant was associated with V-gene and J-gene trimming of TCR beta chains, and the association was replicated in an independent cohort. The presence/absence analyses assumed that sequencing depth was roughly uniform across donors, and that assumption may not be true. In a later analysis, 15,000 to 20,000 TCR beta sequences were associated with specific HLA alleles at a false discovery rate of 0.05.

This clone was detected a few times. Which antigen it targets is not known. No much larger clone exists at a distance of one base, and base qualities are not known. The cohort consisted of more than 650 healthy bone marrow donors. At the time of sampling, all cohort members were nominally healthy, though unrecorded immune exposures were likely present. The donor tested CMV seropositive, placing the donor among the 289 seropositive members of the cohort. Every donor gave a peripheral blood sample, and the peripheral blood mononuclear cells from that sample were used for TCR beta sequencing. Genomic DNA was extracted from the blood cell samples with the Qiagen DNeasy Blood Extraction Kit. Library generation was performed with the immunoSEQ multiplex PCR assay. A mixture of 60 forward primers for TCR Vbeta segments and 13 reverse primers for TCR Jbeta segments was used in the multiplex PCR. Amplification of the CDR3 region of rearranged TCR beta genes was performed with a multiplex PCR assay on genomic DNA. On the Illumina HiSeq System, the amplified TCR beta libraries were sequenced as 87-base-pair reads. From the authors' description of their analysis: A later analysis tallied 70 million to 100 million unique TCR beta chains across the approximately 670 repertoires, and approximately 12 million of those chains were shared by two or more donors. Raw reads were error-corrected and collapsed into unique sequences with a nearest-neighbor algorithm that merged closely related sequences to remove PCR and sequencing errors. V, D and J gene segments were assigned by aligning CDR3 sequences to IMGT reference sequences. For a sequence to be retained, a match of at least six nucleotides to both a V gene segment and a J gene segment was required. Rearrangements were classified as productive when the CDR3 lacked stop codons and remained in frame with V and J, and all other rearrangements were classified as non-productive. Following IMGT convention, CDR3 was defined as the stretch from the second conserved V-encoded cysteine to the conserved J-encoded phenylalanine. Sequences without an unambiguous match to a single V gene segment were excluded from the earlier analysis of about 630 of the donors. In an earlier analysis of approximately 590 of the donors, a V segment was called functional when productive rearrangements were above 56.7%, and segregating when the standard deviation between donors exceeded 5%. A statistical classification framework was developed to diagnose cytomegalovirus status using the catalog of TCR beta chain sequences. V and J gene assignment, in a later analysis, came from comparing TCR nucleotide sequences with IMGT/GENE-DB human TR gene sequences. In a later analysis, CDR3 sequences and most-parsimonious VDJ recombination scenarios were assigned using the TCRdist pipeline. In a later analysis, every TCR beta chain was defined by the combination of its CDR3 amino acid sequence and its V-gene family, and reads without a unique V-gene family were dropped. As a way to deal with suspected cross-contamination and a sequencing artifact, a later analysis dropped approximately 570 nucleotide sequences that were highly shared and had low generation probability. For each public chain, a later analysis derived a clonal expansion index from normalized ranks of inferred template counts within each repertoire. A later analysis computed generation probabilities with a VDJ recombination model fitted to out-of-frame rearrangements, and checked the results against IGoR. Hypergeometric tests were used in a later analysis to score TCR-TCR, TCR-HLA and TCR-CMV co-occurrence, with a repertoire-size bias correction applied to the TCR pairs. False discovery rates were estimated in a later analysis by permuting HLA or CMV assignments 20 times. A later analysis grouped co-occurring TCRs with DBSCAN, adding TCRdist sequence similarity when clustering within HLA-allele-positive subsets. Repertoires with fewer than 30,000 or more than 120,000 public chains were left out of co-occurrence clustering, as were four to six repertoires with anomalous nucleotide sharing. This immuneACCESS table, as held by TCRdb, lists in-frame sequences with V and J called but not all clones. Of the missing ones, under half trace to an unresolved V gene in checked studies; the others have no known cause. Clone size and the V and J calls come from that table; the DNA yielded D and trimming. The sample table holds 150,000 or so clones, of which around two thirds were seen once. In total, the top ten clones hold 10% of the sample.

The clonotype comes from a man aged 25 to 45 in good health and CMV-seropositive. The sequencing input was PBMCs.

The DNA reads TGCGCCAGCAGTGAGTCTGGAGGGGTTGAAGCTTTCTTT. Translation gives CASSESGGVEAFF. The chain is assembled from TRBV10-2 and TRBJ1-1; the D gene is perhaps TRBD1, from 5 matching bases. Relative to germline, V is 0 bases shorter and J is 7 bases shorter, with 9 bases between their ends. For CDR1 and CDR2, the germline V gene lists WSHSY and SAAADI. The CDR3 holds 13 amino acids from the cysteine to the phenylalanine. Only the CDR3 part of the read is kept: 39 bases, read in frame from the first base.